A single sample gave rise to the 14 T cell receptor beta chains below, sequenced in a study of cytomegalovirus exposure and HLA in healthy donors. The primer mix had 60 Vbeta and 13 Jbeta primers. Produced via immunoSEQ multiplex PCR; TCRdb's table is partial and in-frame only. This table holds fewer than 150,000 clones, over 70% found once. The specimen sequenced was PBMCs. The receptors shown here come from a man in his forties or fifties in good health and CMV-seropositive.

This sequence joins TRBV5-6 and TRBJ2-2, with 7 bases fitting TRBD2. From germline, CDR1 is SGHDT and CDR2 YYEEEE. Germline trimming cut 0 bases from V and 6 bases from J; bases unmatched to any gene: 5. This CDR3 contains 15 residues. The CDR3 DNA reads as TGTGCCAGCAGCTTGGGCGGGAGAATCTCCGGGGAGCTGTTTTTT. Protein: CASSLGGRISGELFF.

Comments on this clone: A junction boundary mismatches the germline segment, possibly from a read error. The chain combines TRBV6-6 with TRBJ1-2; D gene ambiguous. CDR3 length: 14 residues. CDR1 and CDR2 from the germline V gene are MNHNY and SVGAGI (reference sequence). This CDR3 is CASSYSEGSNGHTF. CDR3 DNA sequence: TGTGCCAGCAGTTACTCAGAGGGCTCGAATGGCCACACCTTC.

The V gene is TRBV7-9, the J gene TRBJ1-2; 11 nucleotides align to TRBD1. V was clipped by 1 base and J by 4 bases; unmatched bases: 2. CDR1 SEHNR and CDR2 FQNEAQ come from the germline V gene (reference sequence). The CDR3 is 15 amino acids. CDR3 sequence: CASSLGTGGGYGYTF. In DNA form, the CDR3 reads TGTGCCAGCAGCTTAGGGACAGGGGGCGGCTATGGCTACACCTTC.

This chain joins TRBV7-2 and TRBJ2-2; the match to TRBD2 covers 7 bases. The V gene's germline CDR1 is SGHTA and CDR2 FQGNSA. The CDR3 covers 15 residues. V was pared by 5 bases and J by 0 bases, with 3 bases of the junction left unmatched. CDR3 DNA: TGTGCCAGCAGCGTTACTAGCGCGAACACCGGGGAGCTGTTTTTT. Amino acid sequence: CASSVTSANTGELFF.

This rearrangement joins TRBV7-2 to TRBJ1-3, with TRBD1 matching over 10 bases. This CDR3 is built from 14 residues. V dropped 0 bases and J dropped 7; count of bases not matched to a gene: 0. Germline loops: CDR1 SGHTA, CDR2 FQGNSA. CDR3 nucleotide sequence: TGTGCCAGCAGCTTAGCGGGACAGGGGAACACCATATATTTT. Its protein is CASSLAGQGNTIYF.

The gene calls are TRBV15 and TRBJ2-7; 12 bases are shared with TRBD2. The V gene's germline CDR1 is LNHNV and CDR2 YYDKDF (reference sequence). This CDR3 has 17 amino acids. V gave up 1 base and J gave up 0 bases; unmatched junction bases: 4. CDR3: CATSRGLAGGSSYEQYF. CDR3 in DNA: TGTGCCACCAGCAGAGGGCTAGCGGGGGGGAGCTCCTACGAGCAGTACTTC.

Only one count was recorded for this clone. The chain is built from TRBV9 and TRBJ1-4; possibly TRBD1 for D (5 bases). The V end lost 0 bases, the J end lost 6 bases, and 15 bases lay between the germline ends. CDR1 SGDLS and CDR2 YYNGEE come from the germline V gene. The CDR3 loop spans 16 amino acids. Here the CDR3 reads CASSVGIRPGDEKLFF. The CDR3 DNA is TGTGCCAGCAGCGTAGGTATCCGCCCGGGGGATGAAAAACTGTTTTTT.

V is TRBV7-8 and J is TRBJ1-5, with TRBD1 as a possible D gene (6 bases). V lost 5 bases, J lost 3 bases, and 11 bases lay in between. The CDR3 consists of 14 residues. The germline gives CDR1 SGHVS, CDR2 FQNEAQ. CDR3 nucleotides: TGTGCCAGCAGCCGGAACAGGGACAATCAGCCCCAGCATTTT. Protein product: CASSRNRDNQPQHF. Looking up the rest from reference TRBV7-8 and TRBJ1-5 gives the full variable domain: GAGVSQSPRYKVAKRGQDVALRCDPISGHVSLFWYQQALGQGPEFLTYFQNEAQLDKSGLPSDRFFAERPEGSVSTLKIQRTQQEDSAVYLCASSRNRDNQPQHFGDGTRLSIL.

The chain couples TRBV13 to TRBJ2-1; tentatively, D is TRBD2 (6 bases). The germline V gene encodes CDR1 PRHDT and CDR2 FYEKMQ (reference sequence). The CDR3 is 16 amino acids. V was cut by 5 bases and J by 1 base, with 15 bases left in between. CDR3 region: CASSATVAGSYNEQFF. As DNA, the CDR3 is TGTGCCAGCAGCGCAACGGTGGCGGGGTCCTACAATGAGCAGTTCTTC. Full variable domain (remainder filled in from reference TRBV13 and TRBJ2-1): AAGVIQSPRHLIKEKRETATLKCYPIPRHDTVYWYQQGPGQDPQFLISFYEKMQSDKGSIPDRFSAQQFSDYHSELNMSSLELGDSALYFCASSATVAGSYNEQFFGPGTRLTVL.

The rearrangement uses TRBV7-2 and TRBJ2-3; TRBD2 matches 8 bases. After removal of 2 bases from V and 9 bases from J, the junction contained 7 bases not matched to a gene. CDR1 is SGHTA and CDR2 is FQGNSA in the germline V gene. The CDR3 is 14 amino acids. The chain's CDR3 is CASSLNGGGSTQYF. The DNA of the CDR3 is TGTGCCAGCAGCTTAAACGGGGGGGGGAGCACGCAGTATTTT.

The CDR3 region has the DNA TGTGCCAGCAGCTCGAGAAGCAATCAGCCCCAGCATTTT. Translating gives CASSSRSNQPQHF. The rearrangement links TRBV7-9 to TRBJ1-5, with D unclear. The germline V gene encodes CDR1 SEHNR and CDR2 FQNEAQ (reference sequence). The CDR3 runs to 13 residues. The V gene lost 4 bases and the J gene lost 1 base, with 5 bases spanning the gap.

The chain recombines TRBV5-1 with TRBJ2-3; 7 positions agree with TRBD2. Trimming took 2 bases from V and 2 from J; bases not matched to a gene: 5. Per the germline V gene, CDR1 is SGHRS and CDR2 is YFSETQ. The CDR3 length is 15 residues. CDR3 coding DNA: TGCGCCAGCAGCTTTTTTAGCGGGCCCACAGATACGCAGTATTTT. This gives the protein CASSFFSGPTDTQYF.

The chain employs TRBV28 and TRBJ1-2; 7 bases map to TRBD1. Unmatched junction bases numbered 4, after V lost 3 bases and J lost 6 bases. This CDR3 has 13 amino acids. CDR1 MDHEN and CDR2 SYDVKM come from the germline V gene. The CDR3 here is CASSFGTVDGYTF. CDR3 DNA: TGTGCCAGCAGTTTCGGGACAGTTGATGGCTACACCTTC.

This rearrangement joins TRBV4-2 to TRBJ1-4; 10 bases line up with TRBD1. The germline CDR1 and CDR2 sequences are LGHNA and YNFKEQ. This CDR3 is 15 amino acids long. Unmatched junction bases numbered 9, after V lost 3 bases and J lost 11 bases. CDR3 bases: TGTGCCAGCAGCCAGGCCGGGGGACAGGGGTTGAAACTGTTTTTT. It encodes CASSQAGGQGLKLFF.